The subject of this entry is one T cell receptor beta chain. Each CDR3 protein gets one entry after TCRdb re-called the RT-PCR reads with MiXCR. The sample has around 300,000 distinct CDR3 sequences, 22% seen once. The trim removed 4 bases at V and 1 base at J, leaving 2 bases unmatched. Germline V CDR1 and CDR2: MNHEY, SVGAGI. The CDR3 runs 14 residues. This sample is drawn from a study of response to subunit inactivated influenza vaccine. This TCR came from a man aged 45 to 70 who received an inactivated influenza vaccine. The specimen was PBMCs from blood, collected less than 22 months after vaccination. The chain uses TRBV6-5 and TRBJ2-5; 8 positions match TRBD1. CDR3 nucleotide sequence: TGTGCCAGCAGTTCAGGGGGCAGCCAAGAGACCCAGTACTTC. Amino acid sequence: CASSSGGSQETQYF.